A selection of T cell receptor beta chains follows, all from one sample in a study of cytomegalovirus exposure and HLA in healthy donors. Assay used: immunoSEQ multiplex PCR; TCRdb lists only in-frame clones, some missing. The table shows 180,000 or so clones, with 77% occurring only once. Sequencing was carried out using PBMCs. The receptors come from a man aged 18 to 35 in good health and CMV-seronegative. CDR3s include the opening cysteine and the closing phenylalanine or tryptophan. The order of the fields is J gene, D gene, V gene, CDR3 length, clone size, CDR3 DNA, CDR3 protein. The D gene is left open where the match is weak. Clone size is stated in some rows and not others, as once, few, many or a class when expanded.

j_call: TRBJ1-5
d_call: -
v_call: TRBV6-6
cdr3_length: 13
clone_size: few
cdr3_nt: TGTGCCAGCAGTCGGGATAGCAATCAGCCCCAGCATTTT
cdr3_aa: CASSRDSNQPQHF

j_call: TRBJ2-1
d_call: TRBD2
v_call: TRBV29-1
cdr3_length: 19
clone_size: -
cdr3_nt: TGCAGCTCCCGGCGGGATGTCGGGTCTAGCGGGAGGTGGATGGGTGAGCAGTTCTTC
cdr3_aa: CSSRRDVGSSGRWMGEQFF

j_call: TRBJ1-2
d_call: -
v_call: TRBV30
cdr3_length: 13
clone_size: -
cdr3_nt: TGTGCCTGGAGTGTACAAGGGAGGTATAGCTACACCTTC
cdr3_aa: CAWSVQGRYSYTF

j_call: TRBJ2-1
d_call: TRBD1
v_call: TRBV19
cdr3_length: 16
clone_size: once
cdr3_nt: TGTGCCAGTAGAATGTCGGGACAGGGGTGGCGAGGTGAGCAGTTCTTC
cdr3_aa: CASRMSGQGWRGEQFF

j_call: TRBJ2-5
d_call: TRBD1
v_call: TRBV6-1
cdr3_length: 13
clone_size: -
cdr3_nt: TGTGCCAGCAGCATGGGACAGCTAGAGACCCAGTACTTC
cdr3_aa: CASSMGQLETQYF

j_call: TRBJ1-1
d_call: -
v_call: TRBV6-5
cdr3_length: 13
clone_size: -
cdr3_nt: TGTGCCAGCAGATACAATATAGACACTGAAGCTTTCTTT
cdr3_aa: CASRYNIDTEAFF

j_call: TRBJ1-1
d_call: -
v_call: TRBV14
cdr3_length: 14
clone_size: few
cdr3_nt: TGTGCCAGCAGCCATACAGGGATGAACACTGAAGCTTTCTTT
cdr3_aa: CASSHTGMNTEAFF

j_call: TRBJ1-1
d_call: TRBD1
v_call: TRBV7-2
cdr3_length: 14
clone_size: -
cdr3_nt: TGTGCCAGCAGCTTTACAGGGGGAATTACTGAAGCTTTCTTT
cdr3_aa: CASSFTGGITEAFF

j_call: TRBJ2-3
d_call: TRBD2
v_call: TRBV5-4
cdr3_length: 16
clone_size: few
cdr3_nt: TGTGCCAGCAGCGTGACTAGCGGGGGAAGCACAGATACGCAGTATTTT
cdr3_aa: CASSVTSGGSTDTQYF

j_call: TRBJ1-1
d_call: -
v_call: TRBV21-1
cdr3_length: 14
clone_size: -
cdr3_nt: TGTGCCAGCAGCAAGGGGACAGGGGTCACTGAAGCTTTCTTT
cdr3_aa: CASSKGTGVTEAFF

j_call: TRBJ2-5
d_call: -
v_call: TRBV13
cdr3_length: 12
clone_size: -
cdr3_nt: TGTGCCAGCAGCTTAGAGAGAGAGACCCAGTACTTC
cdr3_aa: CASSLERETQYF

j_call: TRBJ2-1
d_call: -
v_call: TRBV6-1
cdr3_length: 17
clone_size: -
cdr3_nt: TGTGCCAGCAGTGAATTCGGCGGCTCGAGCTCCTACAATGAGCAGTTCTTC
cdr3_aa: CASSEFGGSSSYNEQFF

j_call: TRBJ2-1
d_call: TRBD1
v_call: TRBV30
cdr3_length: 15
clone_size: -
cdr3_nt: TGTGCCTGGAGCTCTGGGACAGGAACTACAGGCGGGCAGTTCTTC
cdr3_aa: CAWSSGTGTTGGQFF

j_call: TRBJ2-1
d_call: TRBD1
v_call: TRBV4-3
cdr3_length: 16
clone_size: -
cdr3_nt: TGCGCCAGCAGCCAAGATCTGGGACAGGGCGGGAATGAGCAGTTCTTC
cdr3_aa: CASSQDLGQGGNEQFF

j_call: TRBJ2-7
d_call: -
v_call: TRBV7-9
cdr3_length: 12
clone_size: few
cdr3_nt: TGTGCCAGCAGCTTAGTCTCGTACGAGCAGTACTTC
cdr3_aa: CASSLVSYEQYF

j_call: TRBJ2-3
d_call: -
v_call: TRBV6-4
cdr3_length: 16
clone_size: few
cdr3_nt: TGTGCCAGCAGGCCCGTCGAGGAACTGGGCACAGATACGCAGTATTTT
cdr3_aa: CASRPVEELGTDTQYF

j_call: TRBJ1-1
d_call: -
v_call: TRBV7-3
cdr3_length: 17
clone_size: -
cdr3_nt: TGTGCCAGCAGCTTAACGGGGCAGGGCATTATGAACACTGAAGCTTTCTTT
cdr3_aa: CASSLTGQGIMNTEAFF

j_call: TRBJ1-2
d_call: TRBD1
v_call: TRBV4-2
cdr3_length: 15
clone_size: -
cdr3_nt: TGTGCCAGCAGCCAAGCAGGACAGGTGGGCTATGGCTACACCTTC
cdr3_aa: CASSQAGQVGYGYTF

j_call: TRBJ2-7
d_call: -
v_call: TRBV30
cdr3_length: 14
clone_size: -
cdr3_nt: TGTGCCTGGAGTGTAGCAGGGCCGGCCTACGAGCAGTACTTC
cdr3_aa: CAWSVAGPAYEQYF

j_call: TRBJ2-1
d_call: TRBD1
v_call: TRBV6-5
cdr3_length: 12
clone_size: -
cdr3_nt: TGTGCCAGCAGTTACGTAGGGGGCGGGCAGTTCTTC
cdr3_aa: CASSYVGGGQFF

j_call: TRBJ2-3
d_call: TRBD2
v_call: TRBV15
cdr3_length: 18
clone_size: -
cdr3_nt: TGTGCCACCAGCAGAGGATACAGCGGGGGGGGGTTGACAGATACGCAGTATTTT
cdr3_aa: CATSRGYSGGGLTDTQYF

j_call: TRBJ1-6
d_call: -
v_call: TRBV6-4
cdr3_length: 14
clone_size: -
cdr3_nt: TGTGCCAGCAGAGAGGACACTTATAATTCACCCCTCCACTTT
cdr3_aa: CASREDTYNSPLHF

j_call: TRBJ2-5
d_call: TRBD2
v_call: TRBV5-6
cdr3_length: 18
clone_size: -
cdr3_nt: TGTGCCAGCAGCCCCTGGGGGATAGCGGGAGGGCCGTCGAAGACCCAGTACTTC
cdr3_aa: CASSPWGIAGGPSKTQYF

j_call: TRBJ2-5
d_call: -
v_call: TRBV29-1
cdr3_length: 18
clone_size: -
cdr3_nt: TGCAGCGTTGGTTACAGAGGAGGGGGGGCCTATAGTGGAGAGACCCAGTACTTC
cdr3_aa: CSVGYRGGGAYSGETQYF

j_call: TRBJ2-3
d_call: -
v_call: TRBV11-2
cdr3_length: 12
clone_size: -
cdr3_nt: TGTGCCAGCAGCCAGACAGCAGATACGCAGTATTTT
cdr3_aa: CASSQTADTQYF

j_call: TRBJ2-7
d_call: -
v_call: TRBV6-1
cdr3_length: 12
clone_size: -
cdr3_nt: TGTGCCAGCAGGACAGTCTCCTACGAGCAGTACTTC
cdr3_aa: CASRTVSYEQYF

j_call: TRBJ1-2
d_call: -
v_call: TRBV11-3
cdr3_length: 14
clone_size: -
cdr3_nt: TGTGCCAGCAGCCTTACTAGGTCCGGGACAAGGAACACCTTC
cdr3_aa: CASSLTRSGTRNTF

j_call: TRBJ2-2
d_call: -
v_call: TRBV6-6
cdr3_length: 12
clone_size: -
cdr3_nt: TGTGCCAGCTACCAGGGAAAAGGTCGGCTGTTTTTT
cdr3_aa: CASYQGKGRLFF

j_call: TRBJ1-2
d_call: -
v_call: TRBV13
cdr3_length: 14
clone_size: -
cdr3_nt: TGTGCCAGCAGCTTTCTTTCAGGGAATGGTGGCTACACCTTC
cdr3_aa: CASSFLSGNGGYTF

j_call: TRBJ2-7
d_call: TRBD1
v_call: TRBV29-1
cdr3_length: 13
clone_size: -
cdr3_nt: TGCAGCGTTGCACAGGGGCTGGGGAACGAGCAGTACTTC
cdr3_aa: CSVAQGLGNEQYF

j_call: TRBJ1-2
d_call: TRBD1
v_call: TRBV2
cdr3_length: 15
clone_size: -
cdr3_nt: TGTGCCAGCAGTTCCACAGGGGGGGGGAACTATGGCTACACCTTC
cdr3_aa: CASSSTGGGNYGYTF

j_call: TRBJ2-7
d_call: TRBD1
v_call: TRBV18
cdr3_length: 14
clone_size: -
cdr3_nt: TGTGCCAGCTCACCAGGGACAGGGCACGCCGAGCAGTACTTC
cdr3_aa: CASSPGTGHAEQYF

j_call: TRBJ2-7
d_call: -
v_call: TRBV7-9
cdr3_length: 10
clone_size: -
cdr3_nt: TGTGCCAGCAGCTCTAGCGAGCAGTACTTC
cdr3_aa: CASSSSEQYF

j_call: TRBJ2-1
d_call: -
v_call: TRBV2
cdr3_length: 15
clone_size: -
cdr3_nt: TGTGCCAGCAGCTCTCGGCAGGGTCGATACAATGAGCAGTTCTTC
cdr3_aa: CASSSRQGRYNEQFF

j_call: TRBJ1-4
d_call: -
v_call: TRBV7-9
cdr3_length: 16
clone_size: -
cdr3_nt: TGTGCCAGCAGCTTAGCGGAGACAGCAACTAATGAAAAACTGTTTTTT
cdr3_aa: CASSLAETATNEKLFF

j_call: TRBJ1-6
d_call: TRBD1
v_call: TRBV7-9
cdr3_length: 19
clone_size: -
cdr3_nt: TGTGCCAGCAGCTTAATCCGCCTACAGGGGGTGATGGGTAATTCACCCCTCCACTTT
cdr3_aa: CASSLIRLQGVMGNSPLHF

j_call: TRBJ1-4
d_call: TRBD1
v_call: TRBV7-8
cdr3_length: 13
clone_size: -
cdr3_nt: TGTGCCAGCAGGCAGGGGGCGGTCGGAAAACTGTTTTTT
cdr3_aa: CASRQGAVGKLFF

j_call: TRBJ1-2
d_call: TRBD1
v_call: TRBV2
cdr3_length: 16
clone_size: -
cdr3_nt: TGTGCCAGCAGTGAAGCCCACAGGGGGCGAAACTATGGCTACACCTTC
cdr3_aa: CASSEAHRGRNYGYTF

j_call: TRBJ2-7
d_call: TRBD1
v_call: TRBV25-1
cdr3_length: 15
clone_size: -
cdr3_nt: TGTGCCAGCAGTGAATACAGGGGGTACACCTACGAGCAGTACTTC
cdr3_aa: CASSEYRGYTYEQYF

j_call: TRBJ2-3
d_call: -
v_call: TRBV9
cdr3_length: 13
clone_size: -
cdr3_nt: TGTGCCAGCAGCCCCCCAGGCACAGATACGCAGTATTTT
cdr3_aa: CASSPPGTDTQYF

j_call: TRBJ1-1
d_call: TRBD1
v_call: TRBV6-1
cdr3_length: 15
clone_size: -
cdr3_nt: TGTGCCAGCAGTCAGGACAGGGACTCTTTAGCTGAAGCTTTCTTT
cdr3_aa: CASSQDRDSLAEAFF

j_call: TRBJ1-3
d_call: -
v_call: TRBV7-2
cdr3_length: 15
clone_size: few
cdr3_nt: TGTGCCAGCAGCTTAGGGCGGCTCTCTGGAAACACCATATATTTT
cdr3_aa: CASSLGRLSGNTIYF

j_call: TRBJ2-5
d_call: TRBD2
v_call: TRBV2
cdr3_length: 16
clone_size: -
cdr3_nt: TGTGCCAGCAGGGGGGGACTAGCGGGGGTAAAAGAGACCCAGTACTTC
cdr3_aa: CASRGGLAGVKETQYF

j_call: TRBJ1-2
d_call: -
v_call: TRBV9
cdr3_length: 14
clone_size: -
cdr3_nt: TGTGCCAGCAGCGTATTTGCAGGAAACTATGGCTACACCTTC
cdr3_aa: CASSVFAGNYGYTF

j_call: TRBJ1-2
d_call: TRBD1
v_call: TRBV4-2
cdr3_length: 15
clone_size: -
cdr3_nt: TGTGCCAGCAGCCAAGTAGTGACAGGGCTCTATGGCTACACCTTC
cdr3_aa: CASSQVVTGLYGYTF

j_call: TRBJ2-7
d_call: -
v_call: TRBV7-2
cdr3_length: 16
clone_size: -
cdr3_nt: TGTGCCAGCAGCTTAGGCCCCGTGTTCGGTCTCTACGAGCAGTACTTC
cdr3_aa: CASSLGPVFGLYEQYF

j_call: TRBJ1-3
d_call: -
v_call: TRBV7-2
cdr3_length: 14
clone_size: -
cdr3_nt: TGTGCCAGCAGCACGGGGGGCTCTGGAAACACCATATATTTT
cdr3_aa: CASSTGGSGNTIYF

j_call: TRBJ1-2
d_call: TRBD1
v_call: TRBV19
cdr3_length: 15
clone_size: once
cdr3_nt: TGTGCCAGTAGTATAGACAGGGGGCGCGACTATGGCTACACCTTC
cdr3_aa: CASSIDRGRDYGYTF

j_call: TRBJ1-2
d_call: -
v_call: TRBV19
cdr3_length: 15
clone_size: -
cdr3_nt: TGTGCCAGTACTAACGCCGGACAGTTAGGCTATGGCTACACCTTC
cdr3_aa: CASTNAGQLGYGYTF

j_call: TRBJ2-7
d_call: -
v_call: TRBV5-1
cdr3_length: 14
clone_size: -
cdr3_nt: TGCGCCAGCTCTACTGGGACACCGGAATACGAGCAGTACTTC
cdr3_aa: CASSTGTPEYEQYF

j_call: TRBJ2-5
d_call: -
v_call: TRBV9
cdr3_length: 14
clone_size: -
cdr3_nt: TGTGCCAGCAGCGTAGTAGGACACGAAGAGACCCAGTACTTC
cdr3_aa: CASSVVGHEETQYF

j_call: TRBJ1-1
d_call: -
v_call: TRBV7-9
cdr3_length: 13
clone_size: -
cdr3_nt: TGTGCCAGCAGCTGGCAGGAACGCGCTGAAGCTTTCTTT
cdr3_aa: CASSWQERAEAFF

j_call: TRBJ2-5
d_call: TRBD2
v_call: TRBV5-1
cdr3_length: 19
clone_size: -
cdr3_nt: TGCGCCAGCAGCACCAGGGGTCGTTGGGCTAGCGGGGCCCAAGAGACCCAGTACTTC
cdr3_aa: CASSTRGRWASGAQETQYF

j_call: TRBJ1-4
d_call: -
v_call: TRBV5-4
cdr3_length: 13
clone_size: -
cdr3_nt: TGTGCCAGCAGTTCCGGACAAAGGGAAAAACTGTTTTTT
cdr3_aa: CASSSGQREKLFF